This is a list of T cell receptor beta chains from one sample in a study of T cell responses to AZD1222 COVID-19 vaccine. Clones were read by immunoSEQ multiplex PCR, and TCRdb kept only the in-frame ones, dropping some. The table records 150,000 to 200,000 clones, 85% to 95% of them present only once. The input for sequencing was peripheral blood, taken on day 0 of AZD1222 vaccination. The origin of the receptors is an adult in good health. The CDR3 runs from the conserved cysteine through the conserved F or W. D genes are given only for firm matches. Clone size is given for some rows only: seen once, a few or many times, or a class if the clone is expanded.

size	J	D	V	CDR3
-	TRBJ2-7	-	TRBV7-8	CASSSDLSAYEQYF
once	TRBJ1-4	-	TRBV12-5	CASGPRGTVGGEKLFF
-	TRBJ2-5	-	TRBV18	CASSPGLDQETQYF
-	TRBJ2-1	-	TRBV5-6	CASSQTRRHYNEQFF
-	TRBJ1-2	-	TRBV6-1	CASSEANWGQGGSHGYTF
-	TRBJ2-1	TRBD2	TRBV9	CASSVTGTSNYNEQFF
-	TRBJ2-1	TRBD2	TRBV19	CASSFLQTSGYSEQFF
few	TRBJ1-2	-	TRBV12-5	CASGLNQYGYTF
once	TRBJ1-2	-	TRBV9	CASSAEGRPYGYTF
-	TRBJ2-7	TRBD1	TRBV5-4	CASSQGQYEQYF
few	TRBJ1-1	-	TRBV19	CASSSTGWTEAFF
-	TRBJ2-1	TRBD2	TRBV6-2/TRBV6-3	CASSLAGGRDEQFF
-	TRBJ2-1	-	TRBV11-2	CASSLSVGVEYEQFF
-	TRBJ1-1	-	TRBV10-2	CASRRTENTEAFF
-	TRBJ2-7	-	TRBV5-1	CASSFGSTEQTYEQYF